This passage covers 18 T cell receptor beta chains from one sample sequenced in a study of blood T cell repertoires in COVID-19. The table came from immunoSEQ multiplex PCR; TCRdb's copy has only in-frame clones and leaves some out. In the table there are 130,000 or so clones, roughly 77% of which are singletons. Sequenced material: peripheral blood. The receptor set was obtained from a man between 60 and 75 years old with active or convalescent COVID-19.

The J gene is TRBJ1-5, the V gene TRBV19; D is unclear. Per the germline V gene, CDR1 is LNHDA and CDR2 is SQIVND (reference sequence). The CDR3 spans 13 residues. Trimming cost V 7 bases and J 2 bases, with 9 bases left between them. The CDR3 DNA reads TGTGCCAGTACCGGTTTGGGCAATCAGCCCCAGCATTTT. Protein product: CASTGLGNQPQHF.

Written as DNA, the CDR3 is TGTGCCAGCAGAGGGACAGCCGTCATGAACACTGAAGCTTTCTTT. Translated: CASRGTAVMNTEAFF. The J gene is TRBJ1-1, the V gene TRBV14, with TRBD1 matching 7 bases. CDR1 and CDR2 (germline): SGHDN, FVKESK. This CDR3 contains 15 residues. V was pared by 6 bases and J by 0 bases, with 7 bases of the junction left unmatched.

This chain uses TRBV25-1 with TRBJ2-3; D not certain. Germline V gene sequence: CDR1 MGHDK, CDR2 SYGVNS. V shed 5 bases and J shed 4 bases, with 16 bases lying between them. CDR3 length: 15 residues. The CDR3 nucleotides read TGTGCCAGCAGTTCTCCGGTGTTAAATGCAGATACGCAGTATTTT. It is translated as CASSSPVLNADTQYF.

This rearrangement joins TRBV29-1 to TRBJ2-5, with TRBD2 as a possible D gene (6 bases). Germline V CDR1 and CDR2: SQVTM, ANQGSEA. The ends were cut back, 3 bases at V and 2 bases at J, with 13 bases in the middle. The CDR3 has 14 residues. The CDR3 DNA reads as TGCAGCGTTGAGGGGGAGGTGAGGCAAGAGACCCAGTACTTC. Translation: CSVEGEVRQETQYF.

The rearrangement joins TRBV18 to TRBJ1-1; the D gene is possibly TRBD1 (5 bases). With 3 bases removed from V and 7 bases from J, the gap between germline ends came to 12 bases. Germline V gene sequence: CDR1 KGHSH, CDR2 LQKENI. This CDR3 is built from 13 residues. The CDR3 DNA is TGTGCCAGCTCACCGGGGCAGGGCGGTGAAGCTTTCTTT. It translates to CASSPGQGGEAFF. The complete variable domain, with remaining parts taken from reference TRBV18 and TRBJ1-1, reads NAGVMQNPRHLVRRRGQEARLRCSPMKGHSHVYWYRQLPEEGLKFMVYLQKENIIDESGMPKERFSAEFPKEGPSILRIQQVVRGDSAAYFCASSPGQGGEAFFGQGTRLTVV.

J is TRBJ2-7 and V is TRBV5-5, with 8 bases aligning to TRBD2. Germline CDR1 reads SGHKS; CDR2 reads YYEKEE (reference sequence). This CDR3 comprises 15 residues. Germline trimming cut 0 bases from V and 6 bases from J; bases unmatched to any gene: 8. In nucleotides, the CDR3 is TGTGCCAGCAGCTTGGGTCATAAGCGGGGGTTCGAGCAGTACTTC. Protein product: CASSLGHKRGFEQYF.

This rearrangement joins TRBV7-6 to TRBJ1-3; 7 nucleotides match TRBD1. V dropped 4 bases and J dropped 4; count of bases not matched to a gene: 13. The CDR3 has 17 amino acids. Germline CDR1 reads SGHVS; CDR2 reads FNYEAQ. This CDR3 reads CASSSQPQGVGGNTIYF. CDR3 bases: TGTGCCAGCAGCTCCCAACCTCAGGGGGTGGGCGGAAACACCATATATTTT.

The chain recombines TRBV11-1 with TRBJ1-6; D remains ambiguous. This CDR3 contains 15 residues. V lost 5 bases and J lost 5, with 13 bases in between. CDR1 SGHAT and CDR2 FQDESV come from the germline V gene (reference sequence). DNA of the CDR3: TGTGCCAGCAGCCGCTCGGGAAGGAATAATTCACCCCTCCACTTT. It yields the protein CASSRSGRNNSPLHF.

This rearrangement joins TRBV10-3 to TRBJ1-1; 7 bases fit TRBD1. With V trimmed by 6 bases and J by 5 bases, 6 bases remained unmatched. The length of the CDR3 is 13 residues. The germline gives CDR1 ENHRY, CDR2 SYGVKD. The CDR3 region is CAISLRGNTEAFF. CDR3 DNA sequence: TGTGCCATCAGCCTCAGGGGGAATACTGAAGCTTTCTTT.

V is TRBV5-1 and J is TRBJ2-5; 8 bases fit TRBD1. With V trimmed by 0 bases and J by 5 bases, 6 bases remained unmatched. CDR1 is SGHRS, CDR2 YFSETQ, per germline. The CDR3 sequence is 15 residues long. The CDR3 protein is CASSLEAGGWETQYF. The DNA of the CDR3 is TGCGCCAGCAGCTTGGAGGCAGGGGGCTGGGAGACCCAGTACTTC.

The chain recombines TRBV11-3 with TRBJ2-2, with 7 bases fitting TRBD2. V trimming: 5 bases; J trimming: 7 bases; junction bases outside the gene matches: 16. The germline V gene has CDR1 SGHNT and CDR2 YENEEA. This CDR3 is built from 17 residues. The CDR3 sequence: CASSVVWGGRWSGELFF. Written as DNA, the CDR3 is TGTGCCAGCAGCGTGGTTTGGGGCGGGAGATGGAGCGGGGAGCTGTTTTTT.

CDR3 amino acids: CASRLAGGSGELFF. CDR3 coding DNA: TGTGCCAGCAGGCTAGCGGGAGGAAGCGGGGAGCTGTTTTTT. V and J are TRBV5-4 and TRBJ2-2; 11 positions match TRBD2. J was trimmed by 7 bases and V by 5 bases; bases with no gene match: 4. The germline V gene has CDR1 SGHNT and CDR2 YYREEE (reference sequence). CDR3 length: 14 residues.

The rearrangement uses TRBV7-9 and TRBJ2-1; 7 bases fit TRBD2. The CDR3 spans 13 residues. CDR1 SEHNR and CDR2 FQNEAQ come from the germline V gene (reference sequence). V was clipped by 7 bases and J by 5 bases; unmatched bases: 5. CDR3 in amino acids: CASTGLPNNEQFF. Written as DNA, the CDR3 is TGTGCCAGCACGGGACTACCTAACAATGAGCAGTTCTTC.

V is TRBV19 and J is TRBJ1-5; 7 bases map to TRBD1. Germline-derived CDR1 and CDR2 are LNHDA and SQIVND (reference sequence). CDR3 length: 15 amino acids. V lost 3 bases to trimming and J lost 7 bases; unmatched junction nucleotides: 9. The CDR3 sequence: CASSIRQGGDQPQHF. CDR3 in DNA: TGTGCCAGTAGTATTAGACAGGGTGGAGACCAGCCCCAGCATTTT.

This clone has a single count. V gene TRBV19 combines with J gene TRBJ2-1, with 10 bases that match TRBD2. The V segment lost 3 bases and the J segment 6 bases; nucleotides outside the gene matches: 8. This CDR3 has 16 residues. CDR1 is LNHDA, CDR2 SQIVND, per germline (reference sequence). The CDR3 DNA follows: TGTGCCAGTAGTATTCGGGTAGCGGGAGGTATCAATGAGCAGTTCTTC. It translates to CASSIRVAGGINEQFF.

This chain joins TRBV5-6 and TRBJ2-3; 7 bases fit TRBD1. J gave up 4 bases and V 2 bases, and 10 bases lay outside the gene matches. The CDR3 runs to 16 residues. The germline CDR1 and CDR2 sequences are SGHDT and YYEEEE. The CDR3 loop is CASSFSRGSAPDTQYF. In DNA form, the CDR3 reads TGTGCCAGCAGCTTTAGCAGGGGGTCGGCCCCAGATACGCAGTATTTT.

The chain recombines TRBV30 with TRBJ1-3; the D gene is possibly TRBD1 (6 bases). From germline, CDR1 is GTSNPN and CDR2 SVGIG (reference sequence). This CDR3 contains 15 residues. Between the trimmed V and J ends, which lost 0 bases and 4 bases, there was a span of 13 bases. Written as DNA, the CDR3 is TGTGCCTGGAGTGTACGGGGAGGGGGAGGAAACACCATATATTTT. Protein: CAWSVRGGGGNTIYF.

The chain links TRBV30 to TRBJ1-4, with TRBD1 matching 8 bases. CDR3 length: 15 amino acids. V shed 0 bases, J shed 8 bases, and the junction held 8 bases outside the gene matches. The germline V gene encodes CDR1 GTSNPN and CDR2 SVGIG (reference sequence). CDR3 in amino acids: CAWSVGARGREKLFF. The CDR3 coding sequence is TGTGCCTGGAGTGTAGGGGCCAGGGGGCGCGAAAAACTGTTTTTT.